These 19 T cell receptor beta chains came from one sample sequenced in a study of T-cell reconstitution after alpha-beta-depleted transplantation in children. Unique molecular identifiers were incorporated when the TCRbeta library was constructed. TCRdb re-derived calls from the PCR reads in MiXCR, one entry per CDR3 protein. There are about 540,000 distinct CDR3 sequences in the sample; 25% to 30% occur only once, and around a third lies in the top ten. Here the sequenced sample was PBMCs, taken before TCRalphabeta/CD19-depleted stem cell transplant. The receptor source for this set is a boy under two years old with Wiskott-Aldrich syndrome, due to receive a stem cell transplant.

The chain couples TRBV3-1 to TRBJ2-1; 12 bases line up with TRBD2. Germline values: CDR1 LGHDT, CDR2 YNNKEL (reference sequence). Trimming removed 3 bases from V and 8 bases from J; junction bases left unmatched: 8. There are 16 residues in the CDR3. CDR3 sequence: CASSHLQTSGSDEQFF. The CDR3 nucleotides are TGTGCCAGCAGCCACCTTCAGACTAGCGGGAGTGATGAGCAGTTCTTC.

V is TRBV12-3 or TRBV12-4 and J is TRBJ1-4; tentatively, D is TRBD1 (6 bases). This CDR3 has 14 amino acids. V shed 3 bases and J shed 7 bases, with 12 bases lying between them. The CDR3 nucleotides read TGTGCCAGCAGTTTTTCGGGGGGCAGTGAAAAACTGTTTTTT. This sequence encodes CASSFSGGSEKLFF.

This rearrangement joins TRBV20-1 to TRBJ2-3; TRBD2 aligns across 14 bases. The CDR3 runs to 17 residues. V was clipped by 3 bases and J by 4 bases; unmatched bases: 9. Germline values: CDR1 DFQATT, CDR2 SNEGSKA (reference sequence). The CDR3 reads CSARGTSGRQFSDTQYF. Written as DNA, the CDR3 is TGCAGTGCTAGGGGGACTAGCGGGAGACAGTTTTCAGATACGCAGTATTTT.

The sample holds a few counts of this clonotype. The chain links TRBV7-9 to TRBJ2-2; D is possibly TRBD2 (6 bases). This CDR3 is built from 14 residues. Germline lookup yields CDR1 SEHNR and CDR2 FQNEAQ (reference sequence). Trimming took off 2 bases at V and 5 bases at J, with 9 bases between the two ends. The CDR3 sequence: CASSLRGWTGELFF. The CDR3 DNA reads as TGTGCCAGCAGCTTACGGGGGTGGACCGGGGAGCTGTTTTTT. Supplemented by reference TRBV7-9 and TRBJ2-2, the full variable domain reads DTGVSQNPRHKITKRGQNVTFRCDPISEHNRLYWYRQTLGQGPEFLTYFQNEAQLEKSRLLSDRFSAERPKGSFSTLEIQRTEQGDSAMYLCASSLRGWTGELFFGEGSRLTVL.

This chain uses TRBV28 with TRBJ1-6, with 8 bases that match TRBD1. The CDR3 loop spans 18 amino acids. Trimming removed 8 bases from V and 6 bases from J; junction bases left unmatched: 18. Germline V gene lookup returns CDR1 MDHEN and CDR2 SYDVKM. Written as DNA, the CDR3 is TGTGCCAGCCACACTAGGAGAACAGGGGGACGAAGTAATTCACCCCTCCACTTT. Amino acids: CASHTRRTGGRSNSPLHF.

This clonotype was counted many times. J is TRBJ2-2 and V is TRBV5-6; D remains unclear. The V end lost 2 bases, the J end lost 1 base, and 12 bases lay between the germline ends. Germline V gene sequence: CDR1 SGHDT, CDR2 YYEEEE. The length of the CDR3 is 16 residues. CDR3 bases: TGTGCCAGCAGCTTAGTGACAAACCAGAACACCGGGGAGCTGTTTTTT. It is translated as CASSLVTNQNTGELFF.

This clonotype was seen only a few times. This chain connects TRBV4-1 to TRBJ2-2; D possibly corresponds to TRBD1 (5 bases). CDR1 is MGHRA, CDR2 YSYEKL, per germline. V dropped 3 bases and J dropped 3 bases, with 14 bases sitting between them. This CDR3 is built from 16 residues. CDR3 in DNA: TGCGCCAGCAGCCAGGAACCCAGGGCAGACACCGGGGAGCTGTTTTTT. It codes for CASSQEPRADTGELFF.

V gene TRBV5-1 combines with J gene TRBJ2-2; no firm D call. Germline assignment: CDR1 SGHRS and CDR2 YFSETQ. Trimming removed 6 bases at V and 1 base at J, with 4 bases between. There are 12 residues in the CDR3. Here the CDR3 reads CASMRNTGELFF. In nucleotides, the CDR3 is TGCGCCAGCATGAGGAACACCGGGGAGCTGTTTTTT.

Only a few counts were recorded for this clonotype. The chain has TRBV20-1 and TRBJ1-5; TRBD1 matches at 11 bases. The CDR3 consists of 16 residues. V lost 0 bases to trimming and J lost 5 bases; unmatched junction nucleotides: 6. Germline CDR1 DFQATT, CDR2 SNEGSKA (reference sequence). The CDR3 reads CSARDTGTGGYQPQHF. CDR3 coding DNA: TGCAGTGCTAGAGATACCGGGACAGGGGGGTATCAGCCCCAGCATTTT.

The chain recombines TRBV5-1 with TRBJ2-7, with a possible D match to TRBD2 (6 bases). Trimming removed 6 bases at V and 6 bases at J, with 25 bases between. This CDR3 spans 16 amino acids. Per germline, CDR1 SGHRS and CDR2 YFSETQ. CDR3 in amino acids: CASTLGGSILLGEQYF. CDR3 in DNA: TGCGCCAGCACCCTCGGAGGGAGCATTCTCCTAGGCGAGCAGTACTTC.

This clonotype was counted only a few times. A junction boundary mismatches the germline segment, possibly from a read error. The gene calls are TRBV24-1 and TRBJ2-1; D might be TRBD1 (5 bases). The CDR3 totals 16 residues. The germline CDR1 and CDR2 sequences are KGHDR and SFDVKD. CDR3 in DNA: TGTGCCACCAGTGAAGGCAGGGTGAGCTCCTACAATGAGCAGTTCTTT. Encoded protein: CATSEGRVSSYNEQFF.

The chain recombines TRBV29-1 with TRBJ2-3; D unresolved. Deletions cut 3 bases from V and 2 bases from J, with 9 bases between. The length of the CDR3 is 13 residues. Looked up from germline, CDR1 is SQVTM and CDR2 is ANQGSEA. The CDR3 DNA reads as TGCAGCGTTGAGGACGGTTACACAGATACGCAGTATTTT. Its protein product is CSVEDGYTDTQYF.

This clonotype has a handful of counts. CDR3 sequence: CATEWADTQYF. The DNA of the CDR3 is TGTGCCACGGAATGGGCAGATACGCAGTATTTT. This chain joins TRBV15 and TRBJ2-3; no clear D gene. CDR1 and CDR2 from the germline V gene are LNHNV and YYDKDF (reference sequence). Trimming pared 9 bases from V and 4 bases from J, leaving 8 bases between. The CDR3 length is 11 residues.

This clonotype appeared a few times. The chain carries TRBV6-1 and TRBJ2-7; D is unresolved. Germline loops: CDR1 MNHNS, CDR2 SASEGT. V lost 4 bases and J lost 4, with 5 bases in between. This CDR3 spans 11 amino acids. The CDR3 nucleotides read TGTGCCAGCAGTGTGATATACGAGCAGTACTTC. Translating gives CASSVIYEQYF.

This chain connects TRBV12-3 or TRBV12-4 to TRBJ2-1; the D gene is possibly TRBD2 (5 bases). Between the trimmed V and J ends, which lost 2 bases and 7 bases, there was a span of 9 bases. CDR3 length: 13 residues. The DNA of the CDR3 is TGTGCCAGCAGTTTAAGGACTTTAAATGAGCAGTTCTTC. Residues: CASSLRTLNEQFF.

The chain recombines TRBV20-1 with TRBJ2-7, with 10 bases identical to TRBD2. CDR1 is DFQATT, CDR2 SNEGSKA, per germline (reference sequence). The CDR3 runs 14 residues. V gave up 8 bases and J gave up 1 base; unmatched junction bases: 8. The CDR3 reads CSTHPSGRSYEQYF. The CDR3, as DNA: TGCAGTACCCATCCTAGCGGGAGATCCTACGAGCAGTACTTC.

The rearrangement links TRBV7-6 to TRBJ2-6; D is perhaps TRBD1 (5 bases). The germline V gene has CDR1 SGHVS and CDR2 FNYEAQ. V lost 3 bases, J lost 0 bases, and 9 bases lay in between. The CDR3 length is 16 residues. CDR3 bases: TGTGCCAGCAGCTTCGGACAAATCTCTGGGGCCAACGTCCTGACTTTC. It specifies CASSFGQISGANVLTF.

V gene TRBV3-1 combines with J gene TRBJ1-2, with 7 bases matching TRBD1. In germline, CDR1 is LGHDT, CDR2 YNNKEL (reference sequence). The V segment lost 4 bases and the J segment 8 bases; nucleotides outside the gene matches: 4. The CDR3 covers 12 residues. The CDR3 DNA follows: TGTGCCAGCAGCCCGGGACAGCGGGGCTACACCTTC. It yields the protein CASSPGQRGYTF.

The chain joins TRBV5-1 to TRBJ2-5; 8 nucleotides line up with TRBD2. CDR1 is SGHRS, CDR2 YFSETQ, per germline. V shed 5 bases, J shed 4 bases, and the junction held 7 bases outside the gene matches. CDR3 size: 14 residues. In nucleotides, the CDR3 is TGCGCCAGCAGGGTTAGCGGGGCGACAGAGACCCAGTACTTC. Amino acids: CASRVSGATETQYF.